This T cell receptor (beta chain) was identified in a study of T cell repertoires in aging, cancer and after chemotherapy. For the study at large: Chronic lymphocytic leukemia patients on fludarabine- or bendamustine-based regimens gave paired samples before and after chemotherapy.

The study's findings and limits: Healthy donors lost TCR diversity with age mainly through richness, cancer patients through richness and evenness. Across the chemotherapy interval, each cancer cohort showed higher median generation probability, suggesting thymic rebound.

A mixed TRB-A/B primer pool amplified rearranged TRB by multiplex touch-down PCR. TCRdb analysed the multiplex PCR reads with MiXCR anew, one entry per CDR3 protein. The sample yields about 5,300 distinct CDR3 sequences, approximately 45% seen once. Regarding this clonotype: Antigen specificity is unknown.

TCR beta rearrangements were amplified from peripheral blood genomic DNA. Trimming took 1 base from V and 4 from J; bases not matched to a gene: 6. The CDR3 runs 15 residues. Germline V gene lookup returns CDR1 SGHDT and CDR2 YYEEEE. Sequencing used blood. The chain has TRBV5-6 and TRBJ2-7, with 9 bases identical to TRBD1. The clonotype comes from a human donor with a blood cancer. The CDR3 sequence: CASSLSRTGAYEQYF. Written as DNA, the CDR3 is TGTGCCAGCAGCTTGTCCAGGACAGGGGCTTACGAGCAGTACTTC.